The clone carrying this T cell receptor (beta chain) was seen a handful of times. Its antigen is not identified. From the RT-PCR reads, TCRdb called clonotypes with MiXCR, one entry per CDR3 protein. The sample has about 650,000 distinct CDR3 sequences; 14% are singletons. This record comes from a study of response to subunit inactivated influenza vaccine. Findings and limits, study-wide: With each seasonal influenza vaccination, the authors suggested, few new T cells are recruited.

In germline, CDR1 is SGHTA, CDR2 FQGNSA. The CDR3 has 17 amino acids. Trimming took off 2 bases at V and 0 bases at J, with 16 bases between the two ends. The sample in question was PBMCs from blood, obtained roughly 15 days before vaccination. The receptor was isolated from a man between 50 and 59 years old who received an inactivated influenza vaccine. The chain has TRBV7-2 and TRBJ1-2; D unclear. The CDR3 DNA is TGTGCCAGCAGCTTAAGACGTCACCGGGGAACTAACTATGGCTACACCTTC. Translating it yields CASSLRRHRGTNYGYTF. The full variable domain, completed using reference TRBV7-2 and TRBJ1-2, is GAGVSQSPSNKVTEKGKDVELRCDPISGHTALYWYRQSLGQGLEFLIYFQGNSAPDKSGLPSDRFSAERTGGSVSTLTIQRTQQEDSAVYLCASSLRRHRGTNYGYTFGSGTRLTVV.